This T cell receptor beta chain was sequenced for a study of control samples from healthy donors and cancer patients. Assay used: immunoSEQ multiplex PCR; TCRdb lists only in-frame clones, some missing. The sample lists over 150,000 clones; approximately 94% were seen once. CDR3 length: 14 amino acids. J lost 7 bases, V lost 1 base, and 7 bases had no gene match. CDR1 and CDR2 (germline): SGHRS, YFSETQ. The sequenced material came from blood. This clonotype was obtained from a young woman in good health. V gene TRBV5-1 combines with J gene TRBJ2-7, with 8 bases lining up with TRBD1. CDR3 loop: CASSLNQGAKEQYF. CDR3 DNA sequence: TGCGCCAGCAGCTTGAATCAGGGGGCGAAGGAGCAGTACTTC.